One T cell receptor beta chain is described in this entry. What it binds is not known. This CDR3 is 16 amino acids long. Germline CDR1 SGHVS, CDR2 FQNEAQ. The junction had 12 bases not matched to a gene; V was cut back by 4 bases and J by 8 bases. The data are from a study of identifying expanded T cells in peripheral blood. General study points: Differentially abundant clones: about 1.1 between replicates, about 15 at approximately 13 days, less than 20 at four.

The table came from immunoSEQ multiplex PCR; TCRdb's copy has only in-frame clones and leaves some out. The sample shows more than 45,000 clones, about nine tenths of them seen only once. During the collection period, no donor immune events like infections were recorded. This sequence was found in a person aged 18 to 75 in good health. The sample taken for sequencing was blood. The chain recombines TRBV7-8 with TRBJ2-1; 9 bases map to TRBD1. The CDR3 DNA sequence: TGTGCCAGCAGCTCTCGGTACGGGACAGGGAGGGATGAGCAGTTCTTC. Its protein product is CASSSRYGTGRDEQFF.